This entry describes one T cell receptor beta chain. TCRdb's table, derived via immunoSEQ multiplex PCR, lists solely in-frame clones and lacks some. Found here are some 200,000 clones, 75% to 85% of them singletons; the top ten hold about 9%. The data stem from a study of blood T cell repertoires in COVID-19. Trimming took 3 bases from V and 4 from J; bases not matched to a gene: 8. The CDR3 runs 16 residues. Germline values: CDR1 SGHAT, CDR2 FQNNGV. The chain uses TRBV11-2 and TRBJ2-1, with TRBD2 matching 8 bases. The source material was peripheral blood. This sequence was found in a middle-aged man with active or convalescent COVID-19. Written as DNA, the CDR3 is TGTGCCAGCAGCTTGGGGCGCGGGAGGATTTACAATGAGCAGTTCTTC. This codes for CASSLGRGRIYNEQFF.